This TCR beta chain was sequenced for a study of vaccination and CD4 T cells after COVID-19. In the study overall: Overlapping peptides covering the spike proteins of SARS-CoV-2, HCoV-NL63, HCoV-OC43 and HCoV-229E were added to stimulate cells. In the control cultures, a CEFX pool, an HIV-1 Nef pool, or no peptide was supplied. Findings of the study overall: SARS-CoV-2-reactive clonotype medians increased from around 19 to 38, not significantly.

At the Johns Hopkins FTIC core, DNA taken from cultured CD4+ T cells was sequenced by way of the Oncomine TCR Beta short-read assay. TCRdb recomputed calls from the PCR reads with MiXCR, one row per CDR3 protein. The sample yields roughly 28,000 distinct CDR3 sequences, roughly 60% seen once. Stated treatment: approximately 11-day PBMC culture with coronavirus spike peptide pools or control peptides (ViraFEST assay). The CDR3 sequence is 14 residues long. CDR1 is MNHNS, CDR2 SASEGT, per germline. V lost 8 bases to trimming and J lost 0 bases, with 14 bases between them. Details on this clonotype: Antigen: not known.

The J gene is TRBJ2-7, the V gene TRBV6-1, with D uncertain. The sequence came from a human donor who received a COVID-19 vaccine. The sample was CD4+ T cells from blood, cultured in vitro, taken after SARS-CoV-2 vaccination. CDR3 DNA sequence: TGTGCCAGCGGTCGTGATTCGAGCTCCTACGAGCAGTACTTC. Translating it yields CASGRDSSSYEQYF.